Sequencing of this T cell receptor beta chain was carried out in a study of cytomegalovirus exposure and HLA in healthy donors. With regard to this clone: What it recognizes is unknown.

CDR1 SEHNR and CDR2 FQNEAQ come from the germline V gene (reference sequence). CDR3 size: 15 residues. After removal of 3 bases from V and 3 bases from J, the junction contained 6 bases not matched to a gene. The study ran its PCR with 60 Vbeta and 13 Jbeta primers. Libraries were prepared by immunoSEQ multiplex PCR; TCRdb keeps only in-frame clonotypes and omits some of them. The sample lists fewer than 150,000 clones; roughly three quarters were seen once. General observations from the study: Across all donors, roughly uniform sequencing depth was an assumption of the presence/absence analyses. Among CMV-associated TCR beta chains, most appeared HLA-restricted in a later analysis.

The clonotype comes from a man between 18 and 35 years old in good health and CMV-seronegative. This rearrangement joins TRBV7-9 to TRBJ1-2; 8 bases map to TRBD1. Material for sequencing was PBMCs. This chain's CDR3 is CASSFGQGGHYGYTF. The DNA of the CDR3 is TGTGCCAGCAGCTTCGGACAGGGTGGACACTATGGCTACACCTTC.